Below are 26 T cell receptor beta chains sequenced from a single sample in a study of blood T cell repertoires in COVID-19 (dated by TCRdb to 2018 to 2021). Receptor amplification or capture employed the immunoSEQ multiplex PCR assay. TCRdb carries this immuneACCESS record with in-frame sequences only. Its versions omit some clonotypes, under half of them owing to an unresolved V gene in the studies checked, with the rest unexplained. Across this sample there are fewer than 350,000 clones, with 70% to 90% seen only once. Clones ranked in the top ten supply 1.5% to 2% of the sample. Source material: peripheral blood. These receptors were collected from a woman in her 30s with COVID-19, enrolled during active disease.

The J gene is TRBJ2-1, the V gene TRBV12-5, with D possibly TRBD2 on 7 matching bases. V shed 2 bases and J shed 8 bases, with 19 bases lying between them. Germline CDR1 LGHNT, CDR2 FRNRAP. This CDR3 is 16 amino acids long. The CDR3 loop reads CASGLPPGGPGDEQFF. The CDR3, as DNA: TGTGCTAGTGGTTTGCCCCCCGGGGGGCCTGGCGATGAGCAGTTCTTC. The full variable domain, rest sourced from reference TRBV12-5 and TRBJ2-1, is DARVTQTPRHKVTEMGQEVTMRCQPILGHNTVFWYRQTMMQGLELLAYFRNRAPLDDSGMPKDRFSAEMPDATLATLKIQPSEPRDSAVYFCASGLPPGGPGDEQFFGPGTRLTVL.

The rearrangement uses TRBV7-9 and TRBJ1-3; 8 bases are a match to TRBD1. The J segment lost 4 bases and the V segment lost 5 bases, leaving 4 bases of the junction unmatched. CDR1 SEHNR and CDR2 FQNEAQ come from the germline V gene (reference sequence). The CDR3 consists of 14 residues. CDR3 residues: CASSPDRAGNTIYF. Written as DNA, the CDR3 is TGTGCCAGCAGCCCGGACAGGGCCGGAAACACCATATATTTT.

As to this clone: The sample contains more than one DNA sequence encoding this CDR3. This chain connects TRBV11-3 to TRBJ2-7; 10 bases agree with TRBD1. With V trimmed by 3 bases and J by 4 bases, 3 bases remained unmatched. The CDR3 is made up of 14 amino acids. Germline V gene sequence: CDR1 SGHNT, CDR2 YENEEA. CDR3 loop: CASSFRDRGYEQYF. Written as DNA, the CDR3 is TGTGCCAGCAGCTTCCGGGACAGGGGTTACGAGCAGTACTTC.

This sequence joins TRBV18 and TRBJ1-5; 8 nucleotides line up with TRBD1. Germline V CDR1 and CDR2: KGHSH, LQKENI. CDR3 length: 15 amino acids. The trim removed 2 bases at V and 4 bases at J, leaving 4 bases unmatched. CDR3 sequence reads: CASSPIGTGNQPQHF. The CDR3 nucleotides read TGTGCCAGCTCACCAATAGGGACAGGAAATCAGCCCCAGCATTTT.

In DNA form, the CDR3 reads TGTGCCAGCTCGTCGGGACAGCGCTCCTACGAGCAGTACTTC. The encoded protein is CASSSGQRSYEQYF. The genes are TRBV18 and TRBJ2-7; TRBD1 aligns across 7 bases. Germline CDR1 is KGHSH and CDR2 is LQKENI. V gave up 6 bases and J gave up 0 bases; unmatched junction bases: 5. The CDR3 loop spans 14 amino acids.

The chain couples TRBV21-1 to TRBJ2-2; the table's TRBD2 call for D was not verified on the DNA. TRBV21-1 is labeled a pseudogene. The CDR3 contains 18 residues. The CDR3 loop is CASSKEETTLKNTGELFF. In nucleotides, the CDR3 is TGTGCCAGCAGCAAGGAAGAGACTACCCTAAAGAACACCGGGGAGCTGTTTTTT.

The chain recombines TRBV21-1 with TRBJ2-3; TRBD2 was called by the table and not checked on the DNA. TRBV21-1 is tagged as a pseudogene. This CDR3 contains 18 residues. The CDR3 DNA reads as TGTGCCAGCACCAGATATCCGGGAGTTTATACTAGCACAGATACGCAGTATTTT. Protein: CASTRYPGVYTSTDTQYF.

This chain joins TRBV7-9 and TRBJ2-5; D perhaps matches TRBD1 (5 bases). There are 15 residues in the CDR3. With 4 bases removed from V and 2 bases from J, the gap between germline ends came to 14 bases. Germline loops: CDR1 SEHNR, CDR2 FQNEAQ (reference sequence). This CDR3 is CASSSLLGVQETQYF. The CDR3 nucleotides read TGTGCCAGCAGCTCCCTCCTAGGGGTTCAAGAGACCCAGTACTTC.

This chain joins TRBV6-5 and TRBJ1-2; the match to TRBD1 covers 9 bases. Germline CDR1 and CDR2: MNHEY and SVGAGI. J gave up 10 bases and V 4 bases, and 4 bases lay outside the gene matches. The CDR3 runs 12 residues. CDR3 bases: TGTGCCAGCAGTTCGACAGGGGGGGTCTACACCTTC. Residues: CASSSTGGVYTF.

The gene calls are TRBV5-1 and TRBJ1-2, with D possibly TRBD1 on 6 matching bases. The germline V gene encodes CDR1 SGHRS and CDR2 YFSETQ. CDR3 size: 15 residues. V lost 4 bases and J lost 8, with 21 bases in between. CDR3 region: CASSMDSPSLRGYTF. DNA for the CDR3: TGCGCCAGCAGCATGGACAGCCCTTCCCTTCGGGGCTACACCTTC.

CDR3 DNA: TGTGCCAGCTTTTTAGCGGGGGGCAATGAGCAGTTCTTC. Amino acids: CASFLAGGNEQFF. The chain uses TRBV7-8 and TRBJ2-1; 10 bases are a match to TRBD2. The V gene's germline CDR1 is SGHVS and CDR2 FQNEAQ. V shed 8 bases, J shed 6 bases, and the junction held 4 bases outside the gene matches. The CDR3 extends over 13 amino acids. Combining the CDR3 with reference TRBV7-8 and TRBJ2-1 gives the whole variable domain GAGVSQSPRYKVAKRGQDVALRCDPISGHVSLFWYQQALGQGPEFLTYFQNEAQLDKSGLPSDRFFAERPEGSVSTLKIQRTQQEDSAVYLCASFLAGGNEQFFGPGTRLTVL.

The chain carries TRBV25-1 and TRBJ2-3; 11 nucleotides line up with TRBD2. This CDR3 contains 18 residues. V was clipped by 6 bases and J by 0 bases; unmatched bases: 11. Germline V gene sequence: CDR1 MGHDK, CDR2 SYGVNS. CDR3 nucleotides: TGTGCCAGCAGCTTTCTAGGGACTAGCGGCAGAAGCACAGATACGCAGTATTTT. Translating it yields CASSFLGTSGRSTDTQYF.

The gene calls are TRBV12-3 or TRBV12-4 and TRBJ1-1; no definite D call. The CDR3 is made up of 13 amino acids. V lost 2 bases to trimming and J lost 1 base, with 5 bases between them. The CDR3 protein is CASSLSSNTEAFF. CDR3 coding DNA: TGTGCCAGCAGTTTATCTTCGAACACTGAAGCTTTCTTT.

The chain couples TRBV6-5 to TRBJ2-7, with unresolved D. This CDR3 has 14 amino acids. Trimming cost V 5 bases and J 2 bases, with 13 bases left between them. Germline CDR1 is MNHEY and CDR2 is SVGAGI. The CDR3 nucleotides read TGTGCCAGCAGTCCCACGGTTGAAACCTACGAGCAGTACTTC. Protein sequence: CASSPTVETYEQYF.

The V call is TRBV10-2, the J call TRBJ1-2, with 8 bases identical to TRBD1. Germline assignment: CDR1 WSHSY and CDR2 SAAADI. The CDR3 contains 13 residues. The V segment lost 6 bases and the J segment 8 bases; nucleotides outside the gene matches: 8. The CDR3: CASRKGQGRGYTF. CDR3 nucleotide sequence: TGCGCCAGCAGGAAAGGACAGGGCAGGGGCTACACCTTC.

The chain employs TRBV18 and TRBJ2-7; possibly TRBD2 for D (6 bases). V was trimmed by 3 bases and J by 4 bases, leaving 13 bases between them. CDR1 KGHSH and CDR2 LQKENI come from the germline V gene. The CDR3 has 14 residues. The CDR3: CASSPPGGTYEQYF. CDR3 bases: TGTGCCAGCTCACCTCCCGGAGGGACGTACGAGCAGTACTTC.

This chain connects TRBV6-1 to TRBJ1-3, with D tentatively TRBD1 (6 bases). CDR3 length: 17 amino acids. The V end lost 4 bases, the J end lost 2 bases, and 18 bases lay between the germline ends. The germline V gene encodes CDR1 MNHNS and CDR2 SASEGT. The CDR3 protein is CASSGGTGGGPGNTIYF. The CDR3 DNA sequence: TGTGCCAGCAGTGGGGGAACGGGGGGCGGCCCTGGAAACACCATATATTTT.

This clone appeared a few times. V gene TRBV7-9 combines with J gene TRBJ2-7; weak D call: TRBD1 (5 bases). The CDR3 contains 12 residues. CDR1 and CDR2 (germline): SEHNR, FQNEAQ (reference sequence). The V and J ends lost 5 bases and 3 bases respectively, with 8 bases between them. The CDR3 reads CASSRQNYEQYF. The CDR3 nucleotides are TGTGCCAGCAGCCGACAGAACTACGAGCAGTACTTC.

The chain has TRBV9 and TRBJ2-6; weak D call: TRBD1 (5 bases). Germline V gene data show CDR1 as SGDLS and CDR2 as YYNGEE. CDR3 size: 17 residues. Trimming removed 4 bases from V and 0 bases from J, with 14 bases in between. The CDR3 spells CASSPQQATSGANVLTF. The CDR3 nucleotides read TGTGCCAGCAGCCCCCAACAGGCAACCTCTGGGGCCAACGTCCTGACTTTC.

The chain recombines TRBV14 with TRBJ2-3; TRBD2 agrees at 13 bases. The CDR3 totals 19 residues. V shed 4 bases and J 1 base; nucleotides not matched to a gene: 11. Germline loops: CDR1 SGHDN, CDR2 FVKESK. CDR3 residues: CASSRRLAGGILRTDTQYF. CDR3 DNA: TGTGCCAGCAGCCGACGACTAGCGGGGGGAATCCTACGCACAGATACGCAGTATTTT.

The CDR3: CASSDPGANTEAFF. Written as DNA, the CDR3 is TGTGCCAGCAGTGATCCTGGGGCGAACACTGAAGCTTTCTTT. V gene TRBV6-6 combines with J gene TRBJ1-1, with D tentatively TRBD1 (5 bases). Trimming took off 5 bases at V and 1 base at J, with 11 bases between the two ends. Germline CDR1 reads MNHNY; CDR2 reads SVGAGI (reference sequence). CDR3 length equals 14 residues.

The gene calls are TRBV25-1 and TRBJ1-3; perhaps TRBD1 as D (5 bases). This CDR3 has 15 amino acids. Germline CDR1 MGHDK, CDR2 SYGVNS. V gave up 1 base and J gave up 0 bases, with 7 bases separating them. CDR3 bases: TGTGCCAGCAGTGAATTTGACAGCTCTGGAAACACCATATATTTT. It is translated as CASSEFDSSGNTIYF. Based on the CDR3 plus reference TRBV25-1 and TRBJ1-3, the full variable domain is EADIYQTPRYLVIGTGKKITLECSQTMGHDKMYWYQQDPGMELHLIHYSYGVNSTEKGDLSSESTVSRIRTEHFPLTLESARPSHTSQYLCASSEFDSSGNTIYFGEGSWLTVV.

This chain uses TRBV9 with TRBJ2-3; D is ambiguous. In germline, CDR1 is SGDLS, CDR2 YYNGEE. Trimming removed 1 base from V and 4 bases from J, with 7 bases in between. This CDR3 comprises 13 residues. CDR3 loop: CASSVPPADTQYF. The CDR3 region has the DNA TGTGCCAGCAGCGTACCCCCCGCAGATACGCAGTATTTT. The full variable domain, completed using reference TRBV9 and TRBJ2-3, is DSGVTQTPKHLITATGQRVTLRCSPRSGDLSVYWYQQSLDQGLQFLIQYYNGEERAKGNILERFSAQQFPDLHSELNLSSLELGDSALYFCASSVPPADTQYFGPGTRLTVL.

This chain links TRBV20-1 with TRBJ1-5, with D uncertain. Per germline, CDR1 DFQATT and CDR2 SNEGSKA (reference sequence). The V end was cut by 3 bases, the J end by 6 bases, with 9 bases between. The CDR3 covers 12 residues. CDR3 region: CSASSTSQPQHF. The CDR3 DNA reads TGCAGTGCTAGTTCCACAAGTCAGCCCCAGCATTTT.

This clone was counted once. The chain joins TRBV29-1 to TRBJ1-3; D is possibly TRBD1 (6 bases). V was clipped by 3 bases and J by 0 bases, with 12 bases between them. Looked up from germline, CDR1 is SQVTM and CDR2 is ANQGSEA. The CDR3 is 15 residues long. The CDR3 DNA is TGCAGCGTTGACGACAGGCTGACCTCTGGAAACACCATATATTTT. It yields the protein CSVDDRLTSGNTIYF.

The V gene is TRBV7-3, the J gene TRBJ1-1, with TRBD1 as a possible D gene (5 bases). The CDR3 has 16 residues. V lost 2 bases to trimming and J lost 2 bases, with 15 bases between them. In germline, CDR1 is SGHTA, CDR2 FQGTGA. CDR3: CASSLWGGGTNTEAFF. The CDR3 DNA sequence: TGTGCCAGCAGCTTATGGGGCGGGGGAACAAACACTGAAGCTTTCTTT.